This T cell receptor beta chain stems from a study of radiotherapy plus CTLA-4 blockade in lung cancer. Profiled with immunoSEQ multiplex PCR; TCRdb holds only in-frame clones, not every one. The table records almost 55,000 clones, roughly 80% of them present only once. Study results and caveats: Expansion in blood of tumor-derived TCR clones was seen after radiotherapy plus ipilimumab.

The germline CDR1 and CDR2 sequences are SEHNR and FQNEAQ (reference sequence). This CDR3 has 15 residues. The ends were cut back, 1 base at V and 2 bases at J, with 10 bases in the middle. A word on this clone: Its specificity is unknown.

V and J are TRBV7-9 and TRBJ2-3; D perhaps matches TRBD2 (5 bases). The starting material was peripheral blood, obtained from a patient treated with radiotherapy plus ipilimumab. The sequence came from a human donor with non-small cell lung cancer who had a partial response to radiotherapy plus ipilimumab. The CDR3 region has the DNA TGTGCCAGCAGCTTAGTTACGGGGAACACAGATACGCAGTATTTT. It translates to CASSLVTGNTDTQYF.